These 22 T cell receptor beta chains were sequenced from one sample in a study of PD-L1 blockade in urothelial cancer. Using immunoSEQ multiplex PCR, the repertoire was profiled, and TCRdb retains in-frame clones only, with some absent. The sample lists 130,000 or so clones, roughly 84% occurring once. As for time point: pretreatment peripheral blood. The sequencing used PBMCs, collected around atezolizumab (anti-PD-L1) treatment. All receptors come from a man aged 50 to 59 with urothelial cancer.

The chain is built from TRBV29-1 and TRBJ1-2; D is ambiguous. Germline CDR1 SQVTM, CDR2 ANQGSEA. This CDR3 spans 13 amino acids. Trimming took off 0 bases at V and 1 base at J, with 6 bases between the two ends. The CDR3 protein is CSVEETLNYGYTF. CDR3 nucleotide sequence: TGCAGCGTTGAAGAGACACTTAACTATGGCTACACCTTC. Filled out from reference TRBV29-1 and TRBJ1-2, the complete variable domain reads SAVISQKPSRDICQRGTSLTIQCQVDSQVTMMFWYRQQPGQSLTLIATANQGSEATYESGFVIDKFPISRPNLTFSTLTVSNMSPEDSSIYLCSVEETLNYGYTFGSGTRLTVV.

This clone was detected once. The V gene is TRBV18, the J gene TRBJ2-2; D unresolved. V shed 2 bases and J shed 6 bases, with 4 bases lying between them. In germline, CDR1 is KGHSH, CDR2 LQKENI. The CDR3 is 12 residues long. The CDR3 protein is CASSPGPGELFF. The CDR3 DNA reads TGTGCCAGCTCACCAGGGCCCGGGGAGCTGTTTTTT.

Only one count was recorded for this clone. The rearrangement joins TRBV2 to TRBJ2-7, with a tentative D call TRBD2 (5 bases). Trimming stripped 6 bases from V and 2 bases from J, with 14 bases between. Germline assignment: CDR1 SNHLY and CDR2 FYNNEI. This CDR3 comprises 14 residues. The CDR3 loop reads CASSPRTGTYEQYF. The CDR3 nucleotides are TGTGCCAGCAGCCCTAGGACTGGGACCTACGAGCAGTACTTC.

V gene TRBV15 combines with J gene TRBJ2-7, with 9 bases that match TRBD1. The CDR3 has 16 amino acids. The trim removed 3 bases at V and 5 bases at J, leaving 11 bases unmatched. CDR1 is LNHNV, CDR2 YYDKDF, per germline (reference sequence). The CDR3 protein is CATSSRQGTGWNEQYF. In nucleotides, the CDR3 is TGTGCCACCAGCAGCCGCCAGGGGACAGGGTGGAACGAGCAGTACTTC.

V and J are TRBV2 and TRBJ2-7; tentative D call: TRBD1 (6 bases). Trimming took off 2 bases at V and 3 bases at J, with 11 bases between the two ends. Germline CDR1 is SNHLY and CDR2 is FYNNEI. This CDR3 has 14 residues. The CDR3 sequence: CASSERQGNYEQYF. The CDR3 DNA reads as TGTGCCAGCAGTGAAAGGCAGGGGAACTACGAGCAGTACTTC.

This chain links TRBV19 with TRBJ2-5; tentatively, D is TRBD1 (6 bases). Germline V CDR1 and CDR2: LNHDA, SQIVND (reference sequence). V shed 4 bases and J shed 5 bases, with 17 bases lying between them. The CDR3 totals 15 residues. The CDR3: CASSTLEGGRETQYF. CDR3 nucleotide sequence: TGTGCCAGTAGTACCCTCGAAGGGGGTCGGGAGACCCAGTACTTC.

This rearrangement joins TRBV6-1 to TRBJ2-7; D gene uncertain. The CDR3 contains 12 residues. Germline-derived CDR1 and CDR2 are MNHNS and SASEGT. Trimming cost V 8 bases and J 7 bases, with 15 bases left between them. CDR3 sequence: CASGGNAREQYF. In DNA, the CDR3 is TGTGCCAGCGGCGGAAACGCGAGAGAGCAGTACTTC.

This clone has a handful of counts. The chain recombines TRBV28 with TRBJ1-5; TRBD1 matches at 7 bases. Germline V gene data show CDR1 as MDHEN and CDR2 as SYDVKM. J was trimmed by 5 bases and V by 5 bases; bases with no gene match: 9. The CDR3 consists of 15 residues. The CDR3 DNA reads TGTGCCAGCAGTATCCGAGGGACAGCCTATCAGCCCCAGCATTTT. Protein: CASSIRGTAYQPQHF. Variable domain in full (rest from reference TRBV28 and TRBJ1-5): DVKVTQSSRYLVKRTGEKVFLECVQDMDHENMFWYRQDPGLGLRLIYFSYDVKMKEKGDIPEGYSVSREKKERFSLILESASTNQTSMYLCASSIRGTAYQPQHFGDGTRLSIL.

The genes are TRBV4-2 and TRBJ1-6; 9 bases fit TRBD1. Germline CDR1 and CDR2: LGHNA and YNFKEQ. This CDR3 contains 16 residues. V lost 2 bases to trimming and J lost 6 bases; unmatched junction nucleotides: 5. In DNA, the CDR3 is TGTGCCAGCAGCCAAAAACCGGGACAGGGTAATTCACCCCTCCACTTT. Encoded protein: CASSQKPGQGNSPLHF.

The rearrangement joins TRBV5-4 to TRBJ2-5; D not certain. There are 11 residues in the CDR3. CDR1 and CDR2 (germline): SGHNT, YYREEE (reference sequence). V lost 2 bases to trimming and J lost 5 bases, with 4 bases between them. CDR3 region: CASSFRETQYF. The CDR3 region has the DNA TGTGCCAGCAGCTTCCGGGAGACCCAGTACTTC. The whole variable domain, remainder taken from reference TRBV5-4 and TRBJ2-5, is ETGVTQSPTHLIKTRGQQVTLRCSSQSGHNTVSWYQQALGQGPQFIFQYYREEENGRGNFPPRFSGLQFPNYSSELNVNALELDDSALYLCASSFRETQYFGPGTRLLVL.

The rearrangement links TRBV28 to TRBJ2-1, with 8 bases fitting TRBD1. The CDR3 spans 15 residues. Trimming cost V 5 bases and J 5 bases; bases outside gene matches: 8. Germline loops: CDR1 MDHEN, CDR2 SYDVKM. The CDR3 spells CASSLLGQEDNEQFF. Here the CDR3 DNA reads TGTGCCAGCAGTCTCTTGGGACAGGAGGACAATGAGCAGTTCTTC.

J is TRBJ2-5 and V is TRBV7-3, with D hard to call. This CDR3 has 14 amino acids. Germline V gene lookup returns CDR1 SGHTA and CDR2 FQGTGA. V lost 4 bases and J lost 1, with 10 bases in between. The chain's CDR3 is CASSYHGSQETQYF. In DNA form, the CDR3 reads TGTGCCAGCAGCTACCATGGCAGCCAAGAGACCCAGTACTTC.

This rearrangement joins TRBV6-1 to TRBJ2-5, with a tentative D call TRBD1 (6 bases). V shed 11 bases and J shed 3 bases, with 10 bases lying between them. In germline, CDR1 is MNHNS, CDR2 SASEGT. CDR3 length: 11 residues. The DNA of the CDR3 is TGTGCCGGAACAGGGAAAGAGACCCAGTACTTC. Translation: CAGTGKETQYF.

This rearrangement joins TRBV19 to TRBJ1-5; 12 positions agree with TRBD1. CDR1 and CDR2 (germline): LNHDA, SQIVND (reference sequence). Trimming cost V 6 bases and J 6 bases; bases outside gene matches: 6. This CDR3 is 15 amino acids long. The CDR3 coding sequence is TGTGCCAGTAGACTCGGGACAGGGGGCACTCAGCCCCAGCATTTT. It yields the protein CASRLGTGGTQPQHF.

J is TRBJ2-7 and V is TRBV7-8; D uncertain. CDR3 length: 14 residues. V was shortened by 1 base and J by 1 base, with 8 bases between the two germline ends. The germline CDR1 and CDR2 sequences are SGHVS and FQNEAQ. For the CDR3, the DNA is TGTGCCAGCAGCTTAGGAGGTATTTCCTACGAGCAGTACTTC. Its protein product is CASSLGGISYEQYF.

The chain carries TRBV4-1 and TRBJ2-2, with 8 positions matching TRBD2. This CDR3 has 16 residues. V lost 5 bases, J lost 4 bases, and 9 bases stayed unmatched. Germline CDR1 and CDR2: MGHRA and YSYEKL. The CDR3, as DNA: TGCGCCAGCAGCTTCCGAGCGGGAGTGGGCACCGGGGAGCTGTTTTTT. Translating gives CASSFRAGVGTGELFF.

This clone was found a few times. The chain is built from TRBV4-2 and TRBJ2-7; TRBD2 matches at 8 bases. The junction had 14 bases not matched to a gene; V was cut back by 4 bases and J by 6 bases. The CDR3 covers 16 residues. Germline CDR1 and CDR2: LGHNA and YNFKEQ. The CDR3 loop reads CASSPTRTSSRVEQYF. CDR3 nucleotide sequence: TGTGCCAGCAGCCCAACCCGGACTAGCTCTAGGGTCGAGCAGTACTTC.

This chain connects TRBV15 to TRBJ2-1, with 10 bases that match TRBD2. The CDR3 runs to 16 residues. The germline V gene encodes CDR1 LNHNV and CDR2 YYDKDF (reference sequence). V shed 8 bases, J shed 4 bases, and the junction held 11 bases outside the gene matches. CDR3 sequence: CATQREGDWDYNEQFF. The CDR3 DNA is TGTGCCACCCAGCGGGAGGGCGATTGGGATTACAATGAGCAGTTCTTC.

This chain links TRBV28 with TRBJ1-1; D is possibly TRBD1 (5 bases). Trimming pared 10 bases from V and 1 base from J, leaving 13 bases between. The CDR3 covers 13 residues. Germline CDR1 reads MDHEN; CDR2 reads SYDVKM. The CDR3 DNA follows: TGTGCCACCAGCGGAGGGGAGAACACTGAAGCTTTCTTT. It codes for CATSGGENTEAFF.

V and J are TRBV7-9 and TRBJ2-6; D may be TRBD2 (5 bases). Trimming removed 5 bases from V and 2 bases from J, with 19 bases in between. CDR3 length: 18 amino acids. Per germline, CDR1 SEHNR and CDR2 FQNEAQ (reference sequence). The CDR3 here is CASSTRGGLAAGANVLTF. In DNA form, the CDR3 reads TGTGCCAGCAGCACCAGAGGTGGGCTAGCTGCTGGGGCCAACGTCCTGACTTTC.

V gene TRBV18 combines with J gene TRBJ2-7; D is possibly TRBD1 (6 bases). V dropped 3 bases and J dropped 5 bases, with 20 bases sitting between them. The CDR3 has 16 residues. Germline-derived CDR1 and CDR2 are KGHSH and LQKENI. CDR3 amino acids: CASSPSAGTTPNEQYF. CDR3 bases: TGTGCCAGCTCACCGTCGGCCGGGACAACACCGAACGAGCAGTACTTC.

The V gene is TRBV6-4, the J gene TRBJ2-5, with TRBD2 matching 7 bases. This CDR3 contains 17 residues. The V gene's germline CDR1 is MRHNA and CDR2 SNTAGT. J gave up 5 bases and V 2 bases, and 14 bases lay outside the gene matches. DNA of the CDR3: TGTGCCAGCAGTGACACCCTCGAGGTTTGGGAGGGGGAGACCCAGTACTTC. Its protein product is CASSDTLEVWEGETQYF.